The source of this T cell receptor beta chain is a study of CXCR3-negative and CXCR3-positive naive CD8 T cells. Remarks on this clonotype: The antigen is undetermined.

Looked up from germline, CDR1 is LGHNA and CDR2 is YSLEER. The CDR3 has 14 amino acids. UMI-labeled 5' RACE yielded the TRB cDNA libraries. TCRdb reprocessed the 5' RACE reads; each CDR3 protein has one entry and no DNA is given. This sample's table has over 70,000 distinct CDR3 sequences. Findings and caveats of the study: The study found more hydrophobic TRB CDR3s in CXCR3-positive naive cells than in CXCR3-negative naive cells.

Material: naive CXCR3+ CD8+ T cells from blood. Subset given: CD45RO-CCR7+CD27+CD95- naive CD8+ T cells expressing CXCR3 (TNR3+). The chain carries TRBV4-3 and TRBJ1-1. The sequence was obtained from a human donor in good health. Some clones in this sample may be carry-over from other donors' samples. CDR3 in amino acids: CASSQDSVNTEAFF.